These 25 T cell receptor beta chains share one sample of origin, sequenced in a study of cytomegalovirus exposure and HLA in healthy donors. Use of 60 Vbeta and 13 Jbeta primers characterized the PCR. Measured with immunoSEQ multiplex PCR; TCRdb has only the in-frame clones, and not every one. The sample holds 150,000 or so clones, 73% seen once. Sequenced sample: PBMCs. These receptors were obtained from a woman younger than 30 in good health and CMV-seronegative.

The CDR3, as DNA: TGCAGTGCTACTCCAGGGGCCGAAGCTTTCTTT. This gives the protein CSATPGAEAFF. This chain links TRBV20-1 with TRBJ1-1, with a weak D call TRBD1 (6 bases). Germline V gene data show CDR1 as DFQATT and CDR2 as SNEGSKA (reference sequence). Trimming stripped 4 bases from V and 8 bases from J, with 11 bases between. The CDR3 contains 11 residues.

The V and J genes are TRBV7-2 and TRBJ1-3, with D unresolved. Trimming stripped 5 bases from V and 0 bases from J, with 20 bases between. Per the germline V gene, CDR1 is SGHTA and CDR2 is FQGNSA. The CDR3 spans 18 residues. The CDR3 DNA is TGTGCCAGCAGCCCCCTACCGGCAGGCGGGAGCTCTGGAAACACCATATATTTT. It yields the protein CASSPLPAGGSSGNTIYF.

V is TRBV5-4 and J is TRBJ2-3; 15 bases align to TRBD2. Trimming took 3 bases from V and 8 from J; bases not matched to a gene: 7. The CDR3 loop spans 16 amino acids. CDR1 SGHNT and CDR2 YYREEE come from the germline V gene (reference sequence). The CDR3 DNA reads TGTGCCAGCAGCTCCAGGACTAGCGGGGGGGAGGTTACGCAGTATTTT. Amino acid sequence: CASSSRTSGGEVTQYF.

The rearrangement joins TRBV5-1 to TRBJ2-5; TRBD1 is a possible D gene (6 bases). Trimming shortened V by 4 bases and J by 2 bases, and 15 bases separated the two germline ends. CDR3 length: 15 amino acids. Per the germline V gene, CDR1 is SGHRS and CDR2 is YFSETQ. CDR3 DNA sequence: TGCGCCAGCAGCCCGGACAGCACCTCACAAGAGACCCAGTACTTC. Protein product: CASSPDSTSQETQYF.

V is TRBV5-1 and J is TRBJ2-3; 13 nucleotides align to TRBD2. With 4 bases clipped from V and 6 bases from J, the junction kept 14 bases outside the gene matches. This CDR3 contains 18 residues. Germline values: CDR1 SGHRS, CDR2 YFSETQ. The CDR3 DNA is TGCGCCAGCAGCGCTTCCTCACTAGCGGGAGGGCCGAGGGATACGCAGTATTTT. This encodes CASSASSLAGGPRDTQYF.

The genes are TRBV10-1 and TRBJ2-3; the match to TRBD1 covers 7 bases. Germline V lookup: CDR1 WNHNN, CDR2 SYGVQD (reference sequence). V trimming: 6 bases; J trimming: 5 bases; junction bases outside the gene matches: 8. There are 14 residues in the CDR3. The CDR3 bases are TGCGCCAGCAGCCCCAGGGGGATGGGAGATACGCAGTATTTT. Translating gives CASSPRGMGDTQYF.

V usage is TRBV25-1 and J usage is TRBJ2-2, with D perhaps matching TRBD2 (7 bases). The CDR3 is 15 residues long. V dropped 3 bases and J dropped 4 bases, with 12 bases sitting between them. Looked up from germline, CDR1 is MGHDK and CDR2 is SYGVNS. This chain's CDR3 is CASSEAGAGTGELFF. In DNA form, the CDR3 reads TGTGCCAGCAGTGAGGCGGGGGCGGGCACCGGGGAGCTGTTTTTT.

This clone has more than one count but fewer than ten. The genes are TRBV5-6 and TRBJ2-1; 11 nucleotides match TRBD2. After removal of 4 bases from V and 8 bases from J, the junction contained 14 bases not matched to a gene. In germline, CDR1 is SGHDT, CDR2 YYEEEE. The CDR3 spans 17 residues. The CDR3: CASSPGTSGLIWDEQFF. The CDR3 DNA reads TGTGCCAGCAGCCCCGGGACTAGCGGCCTGATCTGGGATGAGCAGTTCTTC.

The chain carries TRBV6-6 and TRBJ1-2; D uncertain. Germline V lookup: CDR1 MNHNY, CDR2 SVGAGI (reference sequence). This CDR3 is built from 13 residues. Trimming took off 6 bases at V and 8 bases at J, with 16 bases between the two ends. The CDR3 sequence: CASSPPRSEGYTF. The CDR3 region has the DNA TGTGCCAGCAGCCCCCCGCGATCTGAGGGCTACACCTTC.

This CDR3 reads CASSSTGSNQPQHF. Here the CDR3 DNA reads TGTGCCAGCAGCTCTACAGGGAGCAATCAGCCCCAGCATTTT. The chain employs TRBV7-2 and TRBJ1-5, with D possibly TRBD1 on 6 matching bases. The CDR3 is 14 residues long. Trimming took off 4 bases at V and 1 base at J, with 8 bases between the two ends. The germline CDR1 and CDR2 sequences are SGHTA and FQGNSA.

This chain connects TRBV28 to TRBJ2-3, with a possible D match to TRBD2 (6 bases). With 3 bases removed from V and 6 bases from J, the gap between germline ends came to 13 bases. The CDR3 spans 14 residues. The V gene's germline CDR1 is MDHEN and CDR2 SYDVKM. CDR3 residues: CASSFGGAADTQYF. The DNA for the CDR3 is TGTGCCAGCAGTTTTGGAGGGGCTGCGGATACGCAGTATTTT.

V gene TRBV7-6 combines with J gene TRBJ2-5, with 8 bases identical to TRBD1. V dropped 5 bases and J dropped 5; count of bases not matched to a gene: 10. CDR3 length: 15 residues. Germline CDR1 SGHVS, CDR2 FNYEAQ. CDR3 sequence (DNA): TGTGCCAGCAGCCTGGCGGACAGGGAAGGGGAGACCCAGTACTTC. This sequence encodes CASSLADREGETQYF.

The chain combines TRBV11-3 with TRBJ1-1, with a tentative D call TRBD1 (6 bases). V lost 7 bases and J lost 0, with 12 bases in between. In germline, CDR1 is SGHNT, CDR2 YENEEA. The CDR3 has 14 residues. CDR3 sequence reads: CASILDSMNTEAFF. CDR3 in DNA: TGTGCCAGCATCCTGGACAGTATGAACACTGAAGCTTTCTTT. Full variable domain (outside the CDR3, taken from reference TRBV11-3 and TRBJ1-1): EAGVVQSPRYKIIEKKQPVAFWCNPISGHNTLYWYLQNLGQGPELLIRYENEEAVDDSQLPKDRFSAERLKGVDSTLKIQPAELGDSAVYLCASILDSMNTEAFFGQGTRLTVV.

This clone appeared a single time. As DNA, the CDR3 is TGTGCCAGCAGCCCCCGGGACAGGGGCCTTCAGGAGCTGTTTTTT. It yields the protein CASSPRDRGLQELFF. The chain joins TRBV4-2 to TRBJ2-2, with 10 bases that match TRBD1. V trimming: 4 bases; J trimming: 10 bases; junction bases outside the gene matches: 9. The CDR3 sequence is 15 residues long. Germline V CDR1 and CDR2: LGHNA, YNFKEQ.

The rearrangement links TRBV14 to TRBJ2-1; maybe TRBD2 (5 bases). The CDR3 is made up of 15 amino acids. Trimming pared 2 bases from V and 0 bases from J, leaving 8 bases between. Germline V CDR1 and CDR2: SGHDN, FVKESK. CDR3 nucleotide sequence: TGTGCCAGCAGCCAACTAGCAGGCTCCTACAATGAGCAGTTCTTC. Translating it yields CASSQLAGSYNEQFF.

The rearrangement uses TRBV7-9 and TRBJ2-1; 13 bases match TRBD2. Germline trimming cut 8 bases from V and 9 bases from J; bases unmatched to any gene: 7. The CDR3 consists of 14 residues. Germline V gives CDR1 SEHNR, CDR2 FQNEAQ (reference sequence). The CDR3 DNA follows: TGTGCCAGCGGCGGACTAGCGGGAGCCGGTGAGCAGTTCTTC. It translates to CASGGLAGAGEQFF.

The chain carries TRBV10-3 and TRBJ2-5, with a tentative D call TRBD2 (5 bases). Trimming stripped 8 bases from V and 3 bases from J, with 13 bases between. Per germline, CDR1 ENHRY and CDR2 SYGVKD. This CDR3 comprises 13 residues. The CDR3 reads CAISRSEKETQYF. CDR3 DNA sequence: TGTGCCATCTCCCGTAGCGAGAAAGAGACCCAGTACTTC.

The chain joins TRBV2 to TRBJ2-1; 7 nucleotides line up with TRBD2. Trimming cost V 3 bases and J 6 bases; bases outside gene matches: 8. The CDR3 covers 15 residues. The germline V gene has CDR1 SNHLY and CDR2 FYNNEI. CDR3: CASSDSSGASNEQFF. CDR3 DNA: TGTGCCAGCAGTGATTCTAGCGGCGCCTCCAATGAGCAGTTCTTC.

V and J are TRBV19 and TRBJ1-1; 8 bases are shared with TRBD1. V lost 10 bases to trimming and J lost 6 bases; unmatched junction nucleotides: 4. The CDR3 totals 11 residues. Germline V lookup: CDR1 LNHDA, CDR2 SQIVND (reference sequence). CDR3 DNA: TGTGCCACCTCGACAGGGGCTGAAGCTTTCTTT. It is translated as CATSTGAEAFF.

The genes are TRBV11-3 and TRBJ1-5; maybe TRBD1 (6 bases). The V end was cut by 1 base, the J end by 6 bases, with 10 bases between. The CDR3 consists of 14 residues. Looked up from germline, CDR1 is SGHNT and CDR2 is YENEEA. CDR3 DNA: TGTGCCAGCAGCTTAGCGGGGGGCCGTCAGCCCCAGCATTTT. It is translated as CASSLAGGRQPQHF.

This clone has only a few counts. The chain couples TRBV23-1 to TRBJ2-5; 14 nucleotides match TRBD2. TRBV23-1 is flagged as an ORF with uncertain function. The ends lost 0 bases at V and 4 bases at J; junction bases unmatched: 13. This CDR3 region has 20 residues. CDR3 sequence reads: CASSQSPKPGLAGVGETQYF. The CDR3 bases are TGCGCCAGCAGTCAATCTCCCAAACCGGGACTAGCGGGAGTGGGAGAGACCCAGTACTTC.

This chain links TRBV6-6 with TRBJ1-5; D is unresolved. Trimming took 5 bases from V and 4 from J, leaving 15 bases between them. The germline V gene encodes CDR1 MNHNY and CDR2 SVGAGI (reference sequence). The CDR3 has 15 amino acids. DNA for the CDR3: TGTGCCAGCAGTGAGACAAAAATTACGAATCAGCCCCAGCATTTT. As protein: CASSETKITNQPQHF.

The chain recombines TRBV13 with TRBJ2-2, with 10 bases that match TRBD2. V shed 0 bases, J shed 2 bases, and the junction held 3 bases outside the gene matches. This CDR3 region has 17 residues. The V gene's germline CDR1 is PRHDT and CDR2 FYEKMQ (reference sequence). The CDR3 bases are TGTGCCAGCAGCTTAGGGACTAGCGGGTTAAACACCGGGGAGCTGTTTTTT. Translated, it gives CASSLGTSGLNTGELFF.

V is TRBV29-1 and J is TRBJ2-3; 7 positions match TRBD1. CDR3 length equals 14 residues. Germline V gene data show CDR1 as SQVTM and CDR2 as ANQGSEA. Trimming at V came to 3 bases and at J to 2 bases, leaving 5 bases not matched to a gene. CDR3 DNA: TGCAGCGTTGACAAGGGACAGACCACAGATACGCAGTATTTT. Translation: CSVDKGQTTDTQYF.

CDR3 region: CASSPFPRGSYNEQFF. DNA for the CDR3: TGTGCCAGCAGCCCATTTCCGAGAGGATCCTACAATGAGCAGTTCTTC. The gene calls are TRBV7-2 and TRBJ2-1; D is uncertain. Trimming shortened V by 5 bases and J by 1 base, and 15 bases separated the two germline ends. Germline CDR1 and CDR2: SGHTA and FQGNSA. The CDR3 has 16 amino acids. Combining the CDR3 with reference TRBV7-2 and TRBJ2-1 gives the whole variable domain GAGVSQSPSNKVTEKGKDVELRCDPISGHTALYWYRQSLGQGLEFLIYFQGNSAPDKSGLPSDRFSAERTGGSVSTLTIQRTQQEDSAVYLCASSPFPRGSYNEQFFGPGTRLTVL.